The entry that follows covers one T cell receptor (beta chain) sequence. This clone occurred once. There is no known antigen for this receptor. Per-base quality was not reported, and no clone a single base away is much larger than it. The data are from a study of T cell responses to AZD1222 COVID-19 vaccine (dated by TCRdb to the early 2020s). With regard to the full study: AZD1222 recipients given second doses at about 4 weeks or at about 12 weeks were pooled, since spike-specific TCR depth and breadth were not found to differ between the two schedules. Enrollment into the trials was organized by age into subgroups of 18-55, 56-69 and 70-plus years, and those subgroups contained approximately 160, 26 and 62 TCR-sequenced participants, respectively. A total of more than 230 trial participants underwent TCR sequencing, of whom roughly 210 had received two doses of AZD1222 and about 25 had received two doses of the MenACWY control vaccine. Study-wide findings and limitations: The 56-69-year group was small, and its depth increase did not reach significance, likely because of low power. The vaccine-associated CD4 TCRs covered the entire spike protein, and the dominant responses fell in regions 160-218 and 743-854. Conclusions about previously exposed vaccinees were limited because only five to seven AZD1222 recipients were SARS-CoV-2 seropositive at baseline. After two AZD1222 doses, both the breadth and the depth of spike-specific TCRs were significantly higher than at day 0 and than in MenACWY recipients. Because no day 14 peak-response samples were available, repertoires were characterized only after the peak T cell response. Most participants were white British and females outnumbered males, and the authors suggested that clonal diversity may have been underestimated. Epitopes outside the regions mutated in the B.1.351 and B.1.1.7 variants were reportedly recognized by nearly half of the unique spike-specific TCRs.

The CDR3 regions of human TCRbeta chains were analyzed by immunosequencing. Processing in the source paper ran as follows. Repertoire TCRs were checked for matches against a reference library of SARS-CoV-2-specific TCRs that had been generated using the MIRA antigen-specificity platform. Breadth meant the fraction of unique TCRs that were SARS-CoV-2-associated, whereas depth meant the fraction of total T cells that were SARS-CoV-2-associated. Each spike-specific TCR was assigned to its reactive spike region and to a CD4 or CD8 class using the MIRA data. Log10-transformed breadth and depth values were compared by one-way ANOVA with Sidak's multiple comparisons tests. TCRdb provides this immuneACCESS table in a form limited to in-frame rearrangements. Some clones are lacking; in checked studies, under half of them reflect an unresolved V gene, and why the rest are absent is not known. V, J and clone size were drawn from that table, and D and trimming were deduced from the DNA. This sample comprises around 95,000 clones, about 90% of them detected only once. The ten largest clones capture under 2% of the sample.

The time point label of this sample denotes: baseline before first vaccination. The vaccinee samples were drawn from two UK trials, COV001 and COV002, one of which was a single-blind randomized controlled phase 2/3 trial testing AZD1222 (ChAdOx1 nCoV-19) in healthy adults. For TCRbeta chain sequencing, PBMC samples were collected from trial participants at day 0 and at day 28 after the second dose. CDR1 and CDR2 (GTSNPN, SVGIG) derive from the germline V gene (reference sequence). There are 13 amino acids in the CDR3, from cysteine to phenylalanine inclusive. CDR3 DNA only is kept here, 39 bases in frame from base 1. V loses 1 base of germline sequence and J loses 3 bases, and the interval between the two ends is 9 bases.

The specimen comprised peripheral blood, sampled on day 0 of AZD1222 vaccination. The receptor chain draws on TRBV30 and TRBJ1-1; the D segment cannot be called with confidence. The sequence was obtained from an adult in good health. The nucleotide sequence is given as TGTGCCTGGAGTGAGGACGGAGACACTGAAGCTTTCTTT. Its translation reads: CAWSEDGDTEAFF.